Presented here are 4 T cell receptor beta chains from one specimen sequenced in a study of blood T cell repertoires in COVID-19. Clones were sequenced by immunoSEQ multiplex PCR, and TCRdb holds only the in-frame ones, with some missing. The sample yields about 190,000 clones, around 73% seen once. The sample was PBMCs or T cells enriched from blood (not recorded which). Every receptor here comes from a woman in her forties or fifties who had recovered from COVID-19.

The V gene is TRBV29-1, the J gene TRBJ1-1, with D tentatively TRBD1 (5 bases). The CDR3 extends over 13 amino acids. Germline CDR1 is SQVTM and CDR2 is ANQGSEA. With 5 bases removed from V and 5 bases from J, the gap between germline ends came to 15 bases. This chain's CDR3 is CSVKRGLETEAFF. The CDR3 coding sequence is TGCAGCGTTAAAAGGGGTTTGGAGACTGAAGCTTTCTTT.

CDR3 sequence (DNA): TGTGCCAGCACATTTTGGACAGCTGAAGCTTTCTTT. This translates into CASTFWTAEAFF. The chain has TRBV2 and TRBJ1-1; D is possibly TRBD1 (6 bases). The V end was cut by 7 bases, the J end by 6 bases, with 12 bases between. The germline CDR1 and CDR2 sequences are SNHLY and FYNNEI. The CDR3 totals 12 residues.

This clone was detected a few times. The J gene is TRBJ1-4, the V gene TRBV7-3; a possible D gene is TRBD1 (5 bases). The CDR3 loop spans 16 amino acids. Germline V gene sequence: CDR1 SGHTA, CDR2 FQGTGA. The V gene lost 0 bases and the J gene lost 8 bases, with 16 bases spanning the gap. The CDR3 sequence: CASSLTPRGSGEKLFF. The CDR3 coding sequence is TGTGCCAGCAGCTTAACCCCTAGGGGATCCGGCGAAAAACTGTTTTTT. Together with reference TRBV7-3 and TRBJ1-4, the CDR3 gives the full variable domain: GAGVSQTPSNKVTEKGKYVELRCDPISGHTALYWYRQSLGQGPEFLIYFQGTGAADDSGLPNDRFFAVRPEGSVSTLKIQRTERGDSAVYLCASSLTPRGSGEKLFFGSGTQLSVL.

This chain uses TRBV28 with TRBJ2-7; 12 bases agree with TRBD2. The CDR3 covers 15 residues. Germline V gives CDR1 MDHEN, CDR2 SYDVKM. With V trimmed by 5 bases and J by 3 bases, 5 bases remained unmatched. The CDR3 sequence is CASSRTSGMNYEQYF. The CDR3 DNA reads as TGTGCCAGCAGTCGGACTAGCGGGATGAACTACGAGCAGTACTTC.